A selection of T cell receptor beta chains follows, all from one sample in a study of T cell changes during pregnancy in multiple sclerosis. Libraries were prepared by immunoSEQ multiplex PCR; TCRdb keeps only in-frame clonotypes and omits some of them. Among 30,000 to 50,000 clones listed, approximately 90% were seen once. This material consisted of CD4+ T cells from peripheral blood mononuclear cells, taken in the third trimester of pregnancy. These TCRs come from a female donor with multiple sclerosis, enrolled in a pregnancy study. The CDR3 runs from the conserved cysteine through the conserved F or W. D genes are given only for firm matches. Size is omitted from some rows. Given values are once, few, many or a class for expanded clones.

size: -; V: TRBV19; J: TRBJ2-5; D: -; DNA: TGTGCCAGTAGTATAGCTAGGAGAGAGACCCAGTACTTC; CDR3: CASSIARRETQYF
size: -; V: TRBV7-2; J: TRBJ2-7; D: TRBD2; DNA: TGTGCCAGCAGCACAGGGACTAGCTTGGAGCAGTACTTC; CDR3: CASSTGTSLEQYF
size: -; V: TRBV29-1; J: TRBJ1-4; D: TRBD1; DNA: TGCAGCGTTGGGACAGGGCCCTCTAATGAAAAACTGTTTTTT; CDR3: CSVGTGPSNEKLFF
size: -; V: TRBV5-1; J: TRBJ2-2; D: TRBD1; DNA: TGCGCCAGCAGCTTGTCAGGCCAGGGGGCGAACACCGGGGAGCTGTTTTTT; CDR3: CASSLSGQGANTGELFF
size: -; V: TRBV28; J: TRBJ1-2; D: TRBD1; DNA: TGTGCCAGCACCCGGACAGGGGTTGGGGGGGGCTACACCTTC; CDR3: CASTRTGVGGGYTF
size: -; V: TRBV6-4; J: TRBJ2-7; D: TRBD2; DNA: TGTGCCAGCAGGGGAACCGGGACTAGCGGGAGGAGGTACGAGCAGTACTTC; CDR3: CASRGTGTSGRRYEQYF
size: -; V: TRBV11-2; J: TRBJ1-5; D: -; DNA: TGTGCCAGCAGCTTAGACGTAGTTCAGCCCCAGCATTTT; CDR3: CASSLDVVQPQHF
size: -; V: TRBV18; J: TRBJ2-7; D: -; DNA: TGTGCCAGCTCACCTAAGGAGCGGCTAGAGCAGTACTTC; CDR3: CASSPKERLEQYF
size: -; V: TRBV5-4; J: TRBJ1-1; D: TRBD1; DNA: TGTGCCAGCAGCAGAGGACAGGACCCTGAAGCTTTCTTT; CDR3: CASSRGQDPEAFF
size: -; V: TRBV10-3; J: TRBJ1-2; D: -; DNA: TGTGCCATCAGTGAATCGCAGGGCCTACCTAACTATGGCTACACCTTC; CDR3: CAISESQGLPNYGYTF
size: -; V: TRBV16; J: TRBJ1-2; D: TRBD1; DNA: TGTGCCAGCAGCCATTCTATCGGGACAGGGTACTATGGCTACACCTTC; CDR3: CASSHSIGTGYYGYTF
size: -; V: TRBV5-6; J: TRBJ2-7; D: TRBD2; DNA: TGTGCCAGCAGCAGCCGGGGACTAGCGGGGGAGCAGTACTTC; CDR3: CASSSRGLAGEQYF
size: -; V: TRBV7-7; J: TRBJ2-7; D: -; DNA: TGTGCCAGCAGCTTGGACAGAGCCTACGAGCAGTACTTC; CDR3: CASSLDRAYEQYF
size: -; V: TRBV30; J: TRBJ1-1; D: TRBD1; DNA: TGTGCCTCTTATCAGGGGGACACTGAAGCTTTCTTT; CDR3: CASYQGDTEAFF
size: -; V: TRBV28; J: TRBJ2-7; D: TRBD2; DNA: TGTGCCAGCAGGGGGAGCGGGGGATACGAGCAGTACTTC; CDR3: CASRGSGGYEQYF
size: few; V: TRBV7-2; J: TRBJ2-7; D: -; DNA: TGTGCCAGCAGCTTAGATTTCGGCAGGGTGGACGAGCAGTACTTC; CDR3: CASSLDFGRVDEQYF
size: -; V: TRBV6-5; J: TRBJ2-2; D: -; DNA: TGTGCCAGCAGTTACCGGCGGGTCGCGAACACCGGGGAGCTGTTTTTT; CDR3: CASSYRRVANTGELFF
size: -; V: TRBV7-6; J: TRBJ2-4; D: TRBD1; DNA: TGTGCCAGCAGCCTAACGACAGGGGGATCGACCAAAAACATTCAGTACTTC; CDR3: CASSLTTGGSTKNIQYF
size: once; V: TRBV30; J: TRBJ1-6; D: TRBD1; DNA: TGTGCCTGGAGGGGACAGCTAGAACGGTCACCCCTCCACTTT; CDR3: CAWRGQLERSPLHF
size: -; V: TRBV7-6; J: TRBJ2-7; D: TRBD1; DNA: TGTGCCAGCAGCTCAGGACAGGGGGCTGTCCACGAGCAGTACTTC; CDR3: CASSSGQGAVHEQYF
size: -; V: TRBV18; J: TRBJ2-5; D: -; DNA: TGTGCCAGCTCACCAATGGCAGTCTCTTGGGCGGACGAGGCCGCGGGGACCCAGTACTTC; CDR3: CASSPMAVSWADEAAGTQYF
size: once; V: TRBV7-9; J: TRBJ1-2; D: -; DNA: TGTGCCAGCAGCTCAAACAGGGCTGGCTACACCTTC; CDR3: CASSSNRAGYTF
size: -; V: TRBV4-1; J: TRBJ2-1; D: TRBD2; DNA: TGCGCCAGCAGCCAAGGTCTCAAAGGGCCGGGACTAGCGGGAGTAGGTGAGCAGTTCTTC; CDR3: CASSQGLKGPGLAGVGEQFF
size: once; V: TRBV19; J: TRBJ1-5; D: -; DNA: TGTGCCAGTAGTATCTACCCGCAGGACAATCAGCCCCAGCATTTT; CDR3: CASSIYPQDNQPQHF
size: -; V: TRBV5-6; J: TRBJ1-3; D: TRBD1; DNA: TGTGCCAGCAGCTTGGTGGGACAGGGGGAAGGAAACACCATATATTTT; CDR3: CASSLVGQGEGNTIYF
size: -; V: TRBV4-3; J: TRBJ2-2; D: -; DNA: TGCGCCAGCAGCCAAATGAGGGTGAGCACCGGGGAGCTGTTTTTT; CDR3: CASSQMRVSTGELFF
size: -; V: TRBV18; J: TRBJ2-6; D: TRBD1; DNA: TGTGCCAGCTCATCTTTGTCAACAGGGGGCGCAGTGACTTCTGGGGCCAACGTCCTGACTTTC; CDR3: CASSSLSTGGAVTSGANVLTF
size: few; V: TRBV7-9; J: TRBJ1-1; D: -; DNA: TGTGCCAGCAGCTTCCAGGAAAACACTGAAGCTTTCTTT; CDR3: CASSFQENTEAFF
size: -; V: TRBV5-1; J: TRBJ2-1; D: -; DNA: TGCGCCAGCAGCCCGCGGAACAGGCTGATAAATGAGCAGTTCTTC; CDR3: CASSPRNRLINEQFF
size: -; V: TRBV19; J: TRBJ1-1; D: TRBD1; DNA: TGTGCCAGTAGTGCCCACAGGGGCGCGAACACTGAAGCTTTCTTT; CDR3: CASSAHRGANTEAFF
size: -; V: TRBV30; J: TRBJ2-7; D: -; DNA: TGTGCCTGGAGCGCGGGACAGATTGAGCAGTACTTC; CDR3: CAWSAGQIEQYF
size: -; V: TRBV5-1; J: TRBJ2-7; D: -; DNA: TGCGCCAGCAGCTTGGCCGCAGGCCCCTACGAGCAGTACTTC; CDR3: CASSLAAGPYEQYF
size: -; V: TRBV20-1; J: TRBJ2-3; D: -; DNA: TGCAGTGCTAGTCCCTCAGATACGCAGTATTTT; CDR3: CSASPSDTQYF
size: -; V: TRBV6-5; J: TRBJ2-2; D: TRBD1; DNA: TGTGCCAGCAGTTTAGACAGGGGTGGCGGGGAGCTGTTTTTT; CDR3: CASSLDRGGGELFF
size: -; V: TRBV30; J: TRBJ1-2; D: -; DNA: TGTGCCTGGAGTGATGGTTGGGGAGATGGCTACACCTTC; CDR3: CAWSDGWGDGYTF
size: few; V: TRBV29-1; J: TRBJ1-2; D: TRBD1; DNA: TGCAGCGTTGAAAAGGACAGGGGTGGCTACACCTTC; CDR3: CSVEKDRGGYTF
size: once; V: TRBV6-5; J: TRBJ1-4; D: -; DNA: TGTGCCAGCAGTTGGCTGCCTTATAATGAGGGAAAACTGTTTTTT; CDR3: CASSWLPYNEGKLFF
size: -; V: TRBV11-3; J: TRBJ2-7; D: TRBD1; DNA: TGTGCCAGCAGCTTGGACAGGGGATACGAGCAGTACTTC; CDR3: CASSLDRGYEQYF
size: -; V: TRBV7-3; J: TRBJ2-3; D: TRBD2; DNA: TGTGCCAGCAGCTTATCTAGCGGGACCACAGATACGCAGTATTTT; CDR3: CASSLSSGTTDTQYF
size: -; V: TRBV19; J: TRBJ2-5; D: -; DNA: TGTGCCAGTAGTGTATCTCGGCTGGGGAGACAAGGAGAGACCCAGTACTTC; CDR3: CASSVSRLGRQGETQYF
size: -; V: TRBV27; J: TRBJ1-2; D: TRBD1; DNA: TGTGCCAGCACCGCTTCCCGGGACAGGGTAGGTGGAGCTAACTATGGCTACACCTTC; CDR3: CASTASRDRVGGANYGYTF
size: once; V: TRBV5-1; J: TRBJ2-7; D: TRBD1; DNA: TGCGCCAGCAGCCTGGGACAGGGTGGATTGGGAAATTACGAGCAGTACTTC; CDR3: CASSLGQGGLGNYEQYF
size: -; V: TRBV18; J: TRBJ2-5; D: -; DNA: TGTGCCAGCTCACCGACGGGAAACCGAGAGACCCAGTACTTC; CDR3: CASSPTGNRETQYF
size: -; V: TRBV4-3; J: TRBJ2-7; D: -; DNA: TGCGCCAGCAGCCAAGAGGCGGGAAACGAGCAGTACTTC; CDR3: CASSQEAGNEQYF
size: -; V: TRBV19; J: TRBJ1-1; D: -; DNA: TGTGCCAGTAGTCCCCTCACTTGGAACACTGAAGCTTTCTTT; CDR3: CASSPLTWNTEAFF
size: once; V: TRBV10-3; J: TRBJ1-1; D: TRBD1; DNA: TGTGCCATCAGCACCGGGACAGCGAACACTGAAGCTTTCTTT; CDR3: CAISTGTANTEAFF
size: -; V: TRBV6-5; J: TRBJ1-2; D: -; DNA: TGTGCCAGCAGGGCAACCTGGGACATTTTCTATGGCTACACCTTC; CDR3: CASRATWDIFYGYTF
size: -; V: TRBV19; J: TRBJ2-3; D: TRBD2; DNA: TGTGCCAGTAGTATGAGCGGGATGGGGTCTGATACGCAGTATTTT; CDR3: CASSMSGMGSDTQYF
size: -; V: TRBV5-4; J: TRBJ2-5; D: -; DNA: TGTGCCAGCAGCTTGGGGACAAGACAAGAGACCCAGTACTTC; CDR3: CASSLGTRQETQYF
size: -; V: TRBV5-5; J: TRBJ2-3; D: -; DNA: TGTGCCAGCAGCCTGGGACGGATGAGGGATACGCAGTATTTT; CDR3: CASSLGRMRDTQYF